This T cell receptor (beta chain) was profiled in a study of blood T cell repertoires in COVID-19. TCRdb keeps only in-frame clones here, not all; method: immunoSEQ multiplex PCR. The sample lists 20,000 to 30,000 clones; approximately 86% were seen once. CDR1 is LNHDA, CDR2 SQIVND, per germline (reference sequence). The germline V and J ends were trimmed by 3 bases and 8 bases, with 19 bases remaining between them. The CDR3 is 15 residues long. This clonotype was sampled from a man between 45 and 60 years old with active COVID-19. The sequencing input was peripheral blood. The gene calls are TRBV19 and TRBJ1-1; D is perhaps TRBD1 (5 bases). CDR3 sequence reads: CASSMATVAGLEAFF. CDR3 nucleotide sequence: TGTGCCAGTAGTATGGCGACAGTCGCTGGCTTAGAAGCTTTCTTT.